What follows is one T cell receptor beta chain and its context. TCRdb's copy holds only in-frame clones and misses some; the assay was immunoSEQ multiplex PCR. Of over 50,000 clones listed, around 86% were seen once; the top ten hold 5.1%. The data stem from a study of technical replicates of blood from several donors. This CDR3 is 14 amino acids long. Unmatched junction bases numbered 7, after V lost 5 bases and J lost 4 bases. The germline gives CDR1 GTSNPN, CDR2 SVGIG (reference sequence). Sequencing used PBMCs. The receptor's source is a human donor in good health. Some clones in this sample may be carry-over from other donors' samples. The J gene is TRBJ2-2, the V gene TRBV30; 7 nucleotides line up with TRBD2. The DNA for the CDR3 is TGTGCCTGGGGATCAGCGGGACTCACCGGGGAGCTGTTTTTT. Translating it yields CAWGSAGLTGELFF.